The T cell receptor (beta chain) under discussion was sequenced for a study of T cells after yellow fever vaccination (dated by TCRdb to between 2017 and 2020). For the wider study: Libraries from fractions with low cell numbers were prepared with the SMART-Seq v4 Ultra Low Input RNA kit. Bulk TCR alpha and beta repertoires were sequenced longitudinally to track T-cell clones before and after primary and booster YFV17D yellow fever vaccination. The cohort comprised two healthy male donors, one aged 18 to 30 and one aged 30 to 40 years. Bulk PBMC replicates and cell subsets were isolated from blood drawn at multiple timepoints before and after both primary and secondary immunization. What the study reported, not specific to this receptor: Because the study included only two donors, the extent to which the findings can be generalized is limited. The secondary T-cell response was weaker than the primary response but faster, peaking on day 5 instead of day 15. After the booster, most of the clones that had expanded following primary vaccination were detected again (almost 98% of CD4 and 80% to 90% of CD8), which suggests that memory was broadly maintained. Computational filtering was needed because FACS-sorted repertoires could contain abundant contaminating clonotypes from the bulk population. A small fraction of clonotypes appeared in both the CD4 and CD8 compartments, likely as a result of convergent recombination.

As concerns this clonotype: The target of this receptor is not known. The input lacks base qualities; no much larger clone sits a single base away.

Explained via the paper, the treatment or condition label denotes: live attenuated yellow fever vaccine strain. At every blood-draw timepoint, two biological replicates of bulk PBMCs were collected. PBMCs were isolated from peripheral blood using a standard Ficoll-Paque protocol. TriZol was used to extract RNA from bulk PBMCs, from CD4 and CD8 fractions, and from dextramer-positive and dextramer-negative fractions. The CDR3 numbers 15 residues from cysteine through phenylalanine. Only the CDR3 DNA stays, 45 bases, in frame from base 1. Trimmed from V: 2 bases; trimmed from J: 2 bases; junction bases lacking a gene match: 3. Looking up the germline V gene yields CDR1 MNHEY and CDR2 SVGAGI. TCR cDNA was made using 5'RACE template switching, a step that added a universal primer site and unique molecular identifiers. Priming for cDNA synthesis came from both the TCR alpha and TCR beta constant segments. Libraries were amplified in two PCR steps, with sample barcodes and sequencing adapters added in the second step. Libraries were sequenced on Illumina HiSeq 2500 (2x100 bp) or NovaSeq (2x150 bp). As for the authors' bioinformatics: MIGEC handled demultiplexing of reads and collapsing into UMI consensus sequences, while MiXCR performed V(D)J alignment. Vaccine-responding clonotypes were defined with edgeR using replicate PBMC samples, requiring FDR below 0.01 and a log2 fold change above 5 up to day 15. CD4 or CD8 identity was assigned to each bulk clonotype according to whether the clonotype was present at higher abundance in the sequenced CD4 repertoire or the sequenced CD8 repertoire. TCRdb handled the public reads itself, with Q25 trimming in fastp and clone calling in MiXCR, and kept productive beta chains. One record per CDR3 amino acid sequence lists the most common genes and DNA. These V and J calls are TCRdb output, not the study's own analysis. The sample table holds 450,000 to 650,000 distinct CDR3 sequences, of which around a fifth were seen once. The leading ten clones occupy about a sixth of the sample.

Sequences were derived from PBMCs, sampled less than 25 days after the first yellow fever vaccination. This receptor was identified in a man younger than 35 who received the YFV17D yellow fever vaccine. This chain joins TRBV6-5 to TRBJ2-3, with 8 central nucleotides matching TRBD2. The CDR3 protein: CASSYQAGVTDTQYF. The nucleotide sequence reads as follows: TGTGCCAGCAGTTACCAAGCGGGGGTCACAGATACGCAGTATTTT.